The next 32 T cell receptor beta chains were all read from a single sample in a study of cytomegalovirus exposure and HLA in healthy donors. TCRdb's table, derived via immunoSEQ multiplex PCR, lists solely in-frame clones and lacks some. This table holds fewer than 250,000 clones, 80% to 90% found once. Sequencing was done on a sample of PBMCs. These TCRs come from a woman younger than 35 in good health and CMV-seropositive.

The chain recombines TRBV9 with TRBJ1-3; unclear D gene. The CDR3 runs 15 residues. Trimming pared 4 bases from V and 0 bases from J, leaving 11 bases between. The germline V gene has CDR1 SGDLS and CDR2 YYNGEE. The CDR3 nucleotides read TGTGCCAGCAGCCCCTCCGTTAGCTCTGGAAACACCATATATTTT. Translation gives CASSPSVSSGNTIYF.

This chain joins TRBV12-5 and TRBJ1-2; D remains unclear. The V gene lost 0 bases and the J gene lost 7 bases, with 24 bases spanning the gap. The germline CDR1 and CDR2 sequences are LGHNT and FRNRAP. This CDR3 comprises 18 residues. CDR3 amino acids: CASGLVRSPTQLTTGYTF. As DNA, the CDR3 is TGTGCTAGTGGTTTGGTACGCTCCCCGACCCAGCTTACTACTGGCTACACCTTC.

Only a few counts were recorded for this clone. The chain links TRBV19 to TRBJ2-7; 7 bases map to TRBD1. Germline CDR1 and CDR2: LNHDA and SQIVND (reference sequence). V trimming: 7 bases; J trimming: 6 bases; junction bases outside the gene matches: 12. The CDR3 spans 14 residues. The CDR3 DNA is TGTGCCAGTACCGACGGGGACAGCGCTCTCGAGCAGTACTTC. Its translation: CASTDGDSALEQYF.

The genes are TRBV2 and TRBJ2-1, with 7 bases identical to TRBD2. After removal of 7 bases from V and 4 bases from J, the junction contained 7 bases not matched to a gene. The CDR3 covers 14 residues. Per the germline V gene, CDR1 is SNHLY and CDR2 is FYNNEI. The CDR3 nucleotides read TGTGCCAGCAATGCGGGACTACTGTACAATGAGCAGTTCTTC. Its protein product is CASNAGLLYNEQFF.

The chain has TRBV9 and TRBJ2-1, with 9 positions matching TRBD2. Unmatched junction bases numbered 11, after V lost 4 bases and J lost 6 bases. Germline V gene sequence: CDR1 SGDLS, CDR2 YYNGEE. CDR3 length: 16 amino acids. Here the CDR3 DNA reads TGTGCCAGCAGCCCCGTCGCGACTAGCGGCGCCAATGAGCAGTTCTTC. This codes for CASSPVATSGANEQFF. The whole variable domain, remainder taken from reference TRBV9 and TRBJ2-1, is DSGVTQTPKHLITATGQRVTLRCSPRSGDLSVYWYQQSLDQGLQFLIQYYNGEERAKGNILERFSAQQFPDLHSELNLSSLELGDSALYFCASSPVATSGANEQFFGPGTRLTVL.

The chain recombines TRBV9 with TRBJ2-7; TRBD2 might be the D (7 bases). Between the trimmed V and J ends, which lost 3 bases and 3 bases, there was a span of 16 bases. CDR3 length equals 15 residues. Germline loops: CDR1 SGDLS, CDR2 YYNGEE. CDR3 protein: CASSEGGSKGYEQYF. The CDR3 DNA is TGTGCCAGCAGCGAGGGGGGGAGCAAGGGCTACGAGCAGTACTTC.

The chain couples TRBV30 to TRBJ1-5; D not certain. CDR1 and CDR2 (germline): GTSNPN, SVGIG (reference sequence). The CDR3 spans 12 residues. V lost 2 bases and J 9 bases, leaving 11 bases between the germline ends. In DNA, the CDR3 is TGTGCCTGGAGTACTGGGGAGCCGCCCCAGCATTTT. Residues: CAWSTGEPPQHF.

This clone was picked up a small number of times. The chain joins TRBV28 to TRBJ1-2; D is possibly TRBD1 (6 bases). V was cut by 1 base and J by 4 bases, with 13 bases left in between. CDR3 size: 15 residues. The germline V gene encodes CDR1 MDHEN and CDR2 SYDVKM. CDR3 coding DNA: TGTGCCAGCAGTTTATCCCCGACAGGCCTCTATGGCTACACCTTC. It encodes CASSLSPTGLYGYTF.

In its sample, this clone was seen once. This sequence joins TRBV27 and TRBJ2-5, with D possibly matching TRBD1 (5 bases). Germline CDR1 MNHEY, CDR2 SMNVEV (reference sequence). There are 17 residues in the CDR3. Trimming shortened V by 2 bases and J by 4 bases, and 20 bases separated the two germline ends. The CDR3 sequence is CASSLNPPSLQGETQYF. The CDR3 bases are TGTGCCAGCAGTTTAAACCCCCCGTCGCTCCAGGGAGAGACCCAGTACTTC.

The V call is TRBV28, the J call TRBJ1-5, with TRBD1 matching 9 bases. Germline CDR1 is MDHEN and CDR2 is SYDVKM. J gave up 3 bases and V 6 bases, and 18 bases lay outside the gene matches. The CDR3 sequence is 19 residues long. DNA for the CDR3: TGTGCCAGCAGATCTTACGGGACAGGGCGGTCCCTCCCCAATCAGCCCCAGCATTTT. This translates into CASRSYGTGRSLPNQPQHF.

The chain couples TRBV15 to TRBJ1-2; no reliable D call. The CDR3 contains 16 residues. Germline CDR1 reads LNHNV; CDR2 reads YYDKDF (reference sequence). Trimming removed 0 bases from V and 7 bases from J, with 18 bases in between. The CDR3 region is CATSRDFEVGVGGYTF. The CDR3, as DNA: TGTGCCACCAGCAGAGATTTTGAAGTCGGGGTAGGTGGCTACACCTTC.

The V call is TRBV6-5, the J call TRBJ2-7; a possible D gene is TRBD1 (5 bases). The V end was cut by 2 bases, the J end by 3 bases, with 8 bases between. Germline V gene sequence: CDR1 MNHEY, CDR2 SVGAGI. The CDR3 has 13 residues. The CDR3 is CASSYGDSYEQYF. CDR3 DNA sequence: TGTGCCAGCAGTTACGGAGACAGCTACGAGCAGTACTTC.

The chain carries TRBV28 and TRBJ1-2; D ambiguous. Trimming stripped 6 bases from V and 6 bases from J, with 8 bases between. Germline loops: CDR1 MDHEN, CDR2 SYDVKM. The CDR3 runs 11 residues. This CDR3 reads CASRQIDGYTF. The DNA for the CDR3 is TGTGCCAGCAGGCAGATCGATGGCTACACCTTC.

The chain recombines TRBV9 with TRBJ2-1; 16 bases are shared with TRBD2. This CDR3 contains 20 residues. CDR1 and CDR2 (germline): SGDLS, YYNGEE. Losses at the gene ends were 0 bases for V and 1 base for J; bases not matched to a gene: 7. The chain's CDR3 is CASSVEGLAGGSISYNEQFF. The CDR3 DNA reads as TGTGCCAGCAGCGTAGAGGGACTAGCGGGAGGGAGTATATCCTACAATGAGCAGTTCTTC.

The genes are TRBV21-1 and TRBJ2-5; the table gives TRBD1 as D, unverified against the DNA. TRBV21-1 is labeled a pseudogene. There are 18 residues in the CDR3. The CDR3 nucleotides read TGTGCCAGCAGCAAAGGGGGAGGGGCAAGGGGGACAGGAGAGACCCAGTACTTC. It is translated as CASSKGGGARGTGETQYF.

The chain uses TRBV5-4 and TRBJ2-1, with 9 bases lining up with TRBD2. The CDR3 sequence is 16 residues long. CDR1 SGHNT and CDR2 YYREEE come from the germline V gene (reference sequence). Trimming took 5 bases from V and 0 from J; bases not matched to a gene: 6. CDR3 protein: CASRAISGGSYNEQFF. In DNA form, the CDR3 reads TGTGCCAGCAGGGCAATTAGCGGGGGCTCCTACAATGAGCAGTTCTTC.

The J gene is TRBJ1-2, the V gene TRBV28; possible D gene TRBD1, 5 bases. The germline V gene has CDR1 MDHEN and CDR2 SYDVKM. The V end was cut by 6 bases, the J end by 7 bases, with 21 bases between. The CDR3 totals 15 residues. This chain's CDR3 is CASRIATGALFGYTF. In DNA, the CDR3 is TGTGCCAGCAGAATTGCAACAGGAGCGCTTTTTGGCTACACCTTC.

The table lists this clone with a count of one. The V and J genes are TRBV5-1 and TRBJ2-6; 7 bases align to TRBD1. This CDR3 contains 19 residues. V dropped 5 bases and J dropped 0; count of bases not matched to a gene: 14. Looked up from germline, CDR1 is SGHRS and CDR2 is YFSETQ. The chain's CDR3 is CASSMHSTGINSGANVLTF. For the CDR3, the DNA is TGCGCCAGCAGTATGCACTCGACAGGGATTAACTCTGGGGCCAACGTCCTGACTTTC.

This clone is a singleton in its sample. This sequence joins TRBV25-1 and TRBJ2-1; D is possibly TRBD2 (5 bases). This CDR3 region has 14 residues. CDR1 MGHDK and CDR2 SYGVNS come from the germline V gene. Trimming shortened V by 6 bases and J by 9 bases, and 18 bases separated the two germline ends. Here the CDR3 reads CASSNLGVVVEQFF. The CDR3 DNA sequence: TGTGCCAGCAGCAACCTCGGGGTGGTGGTTGAGCAGTTCTTC.

V gene TRBV6-5 combines with J gene TRBJ2-1, with TRBD1 matching 11 bases. V lost 5 bases, J lost 6 bases, and 3 bases stayed unmatched. Germline V CDR1 and CDR2: MNHEY, SVGAGI. The CDR3 totals 14 residues. CDR3 region: CASSGGTGGNEQFF. The CDR3 DNA follows: TGTGCCAGCAGTGGAGGGACAGGGGGCAATGAGCAGTTCTTC.

The rearrangement joins TRBV9 to TRBJ1-2, with a weak D call TRBD1 (5 bases). The germline V and J ends were trimmed by 4 bases and 6 bases, with 13 bases remaining between them. Germline lookup yields CDR1 SGDLS and CDR2 YYNGEE. This CDR3 region has 13 residues. The DNA for the CDR3 is TGTGCCAGCAGCCCCCGACAGAGAGATGGCTACACCTTC. Translating it yields CASSPRQRDGYTF.

The rearrangement uses TRBV7-8 and TRBJ2-1; maybe TRBD1 (5 bases). The V gene lost 5 bases and the J gene lost 12 bases, with 17 bases spanning the gap. Looked up from germline, CDR1 is SGHVS and CDR2 is FQNEAQ. The CDR3 consists of 13 residues. The CDR3 coding sequence is TGTGCCAGCAGCGGAAGGGGCGGTCCCGGGCAGTTCTTC. Amino acids: CASSGRGGPGQFF.

J is TRBJ2-1 and V is TRBV15; D unresolved. V was trimmed by 0 bases and J by 0 bases, leaving 12 bases between them. Germline CDR1 reads LNHNV; CDR2 reads YYDKDF (reference sequence). This CDR3 region has 17 residues. The CDR3 protein is CATSRDVKKSSYNEQFF. CDR3 DNA sequence: TGTGCCACCAGCAGAGATGTCAAAAAGAGCTCCTACAATGAGCAGTTCTTC. The variable domain in full, completed from reference TRBV15 and TRBJ2-1, reads DAMVIQNPRYQVTQFGKPVTLSCSQTLNHNVMYWYQQKSSQAPKLLFHYYDKDFNNEADTPDNFQSRRPNTSFCFLDIRSPGLGDTAMYLCATSRDVKKSSYNEQFFGPGTRLTVL.

CDR3 nucleotide sequence: TGTGCCAGCAGTCCTGGGCGCGGGTGGTCGGGGGGCTACACCTTC. Translating it yields CASSPGRGWSGGYTF. The chain is built from TRBV27 and TRBJ1-2, with no clear D. V lost 5 bases, J lost 8 bases, and 21 bases lay in between. The length of the CDR3 is 15 residues. Germline values: CDR1 MNHEY, CDR2 SMNVEV (reference sequence).

The chain carries TRBV6-1 and TRBJ2-1; the D gene is possibly TRBD1 (6 bases). Germline CDR1 is MNHNS and CDR2 is SASEGT. The length of the CDR3 is 15 residues. Trimming shortened V by 6 bases and J by 1 base, and 13 bases separated the two germline ends. In DNA form, the CDR3 reads TGTGCCAGCAGCGGACAGTCCCTGTCCTACAATGAGCAGTTCTTC. This gives the protein CASSGQSLSYNEQFF.

This CDR3 is CASSIGTEYNEQFF. CDR3 DNA: TGTGCCAGTAGCATCGGGACAGAGTACAATGAGCAGTTCTTC. The V gene is TRBV19, the J gene TRBJ2-1, with 7 bases matching TRBD1. This CDR3 is built from 14 residues. The V gene end was trimmed by 6 bases and the J gene end by 4 bases; junction bases not matched to a gene: 6. CDR1 LNHDA and CDR2 SQIVND come from the germline V gene (reference sequence). Complete variable domain (other parts from reference TRBV19 and TRBJ2-1): DGGITQSPKYLFRKEGQNVTLSCEQNLNHDAMYWYRQDPGQGLRLIYYSQIVNDFQKGDIAEGYSVSREKKESFPLTVTSAQKNPTAFYLCASSIGTEYNEQFFGPGTRLTVL.

The rearrangement links TRBV7-9 to TRBJ1-2, with 7 bases fitting TRBD1. Germline assignment: CDR1 SEHNR and CDR2 FQNEAQ (reference sequence). The CDR3 covers 13 residues. With V trimmed by 4 bases and J by 4 bases, 3 bases remained unmatched. In DNA form, the CDR3 reads TGTGCCAGCAGCTCGACAGGGTCCTATGGCTACACCTTC. Translated: CASSSTGSYGYTF.

The chain employs TRBV21-1 and TRBJ1-1; the table's D gene call, TRBD1, was not cross checked with the DNA. TRBV21-1 is annotated as a pseudogene. The CDR3 sequence is 14 residues long. The CDR3 is CASSKQGKNTEAFF. The CDR3 bases are TGTGCCAGCAGCAAACAGGGGAAAAACACTGAAGCTTTCTTT.

The rearrangement joins TRBV13 to TRBJ2-1; TRBD1 matches 11 bases. This CDR3 spans 17 amino acids. Germline-derived CDR1 and CDR2 are PRHDT and FYEKMQ (reference sequence). J lost 4 bases, V lost 5 bases, and 10 bases had no gene match. CDR3 bases: TGTGCCAGCAGCGTTCTAACCGGGACAGGGGGGTACAATGAGCAGTTCTTC. Protein: CASSVLTGTGGYNEQFF.

The genes are TRBV5-1 and TRBJ2-1, with D perhaps TRBD1 (7 bases). Germline V CDR1 and CDR2: SGHRS, YFSETQ. Trimming removed 4 bases at V and 7 bases at J, with 21 bases between. The CDR3 is 16 residues long. The CDR3 sequence is CASSLEGARNGNEQFF. For the CDR3, the DNA is TGCGCCAGCAGCCTGGAGGGGGCTAGGAACGGGAATGAGCAGTTCTTC.

The rearrangement uses TRBV2 and TRBJ1-2, with no clear D. Germline V CDR1 and CDR2: SNHLY, FYNNEI. V lost 7 bases to trimming and J lost 4 bases, with 19 bases between them. This CDR3 comprises 15 residues. CDR3 in amino acids: CASTTQGALSYGYTF. The CDR3 DNA follows: TGTGCCAGCACTACCCAAGGAGCCCTCTCCTATGGCTACACCTTC.

This rearrangement joins TRBV11-2 to TRBJ2-7, with no clear D. Looked up from germline, CDR1 is SGHAT and CDR2 is FQNNGV. CDR3 length: 12 amino acids. Trimming removed 5 bases at V and 1 base at J, with 6 bases between. The CDR3 DNA is TGTGCCAGCAGCGCGATGTCCTACGAGCAGTACTTC. This translates into CASSAMSYEQYF.